The entry below describes one T cell receptor beta chain. The antigen is undetermined. This sample stems from a study of T cell repertoires in cytomegalovirus infection. Overall study: It was recently identified HLA-C-restricted and well-studied HLA-B-restricted CMV epitopes that the study used.

Notes on the study in general: HLA-C-restricted CMV-specific TCR beta clonotypes were dominant in the ex vivo response. Pooled public TCR beta family frequency picked out CMV carriers with the relevant HLA.

TCRdb processed the reads anew with MiXCR; each CDR3 protein has one entry. Counted here are about 770,000 distinct CDR3 sequences, 25% to 35% occurring once; the ten biggest clones make up about 12%. Trimming left V 4 bases short and J 2 bases short, with 12 bases between. The germline V gene has CDR1 ENHRY and CDR2 SYGVKD. The CDR3 is 15 residues long. The chain is built from TRBV10-3 and TRBJ2-1; TRBD1 or TRBD2 may be the D gene (5 bases each). This sample comprised cultured CD8+ T cells from PBMCs, obtained from culture after CMV antigen stimulation. The TCR originated in a human donor in good health (CMV status not recorded). Some clones in this sample may be carry-over from other donors' samples. The CDR3 DNA reads TGTGCCATCAGTGCGACCGGGGACCCCTACAATGAGCAGTTCTTC. Amino acid sequence: CAISATGDPYNEQFF.